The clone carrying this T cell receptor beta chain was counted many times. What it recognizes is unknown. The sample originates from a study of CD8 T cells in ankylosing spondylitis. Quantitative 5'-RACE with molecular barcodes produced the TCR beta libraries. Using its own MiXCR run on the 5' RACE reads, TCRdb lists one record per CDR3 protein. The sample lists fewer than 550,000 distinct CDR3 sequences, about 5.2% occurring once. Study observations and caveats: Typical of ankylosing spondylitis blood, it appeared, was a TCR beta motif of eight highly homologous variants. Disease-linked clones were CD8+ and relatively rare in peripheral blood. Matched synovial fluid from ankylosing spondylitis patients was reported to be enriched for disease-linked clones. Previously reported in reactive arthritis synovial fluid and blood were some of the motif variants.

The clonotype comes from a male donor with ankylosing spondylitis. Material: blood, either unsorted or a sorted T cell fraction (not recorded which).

The CDR3 reads CASSQGRPSGYTF. Written as DNA, the CDR3 is TGTGCCAGCAGCCAAGGGAGGCCGTCGGGCTACACCTTC. The J gene is TRBJ1-2, the V gene TRBV3-1; D gene uncertain. Deletions cut 1 base from V and 8 bases from J, with 11 bases between. Germline-derived CDR1 and CDR2 are LGHDT and YNNKEL (reference sequence). The CDR3 extends over 13 amino acids.